This TCR beta chain was sequenced for a study of technical replicates of blood from a handful of donors. The assay was immunoSEQ multiplex PCR, and TCRdb's table has in-frame clones only and misses some. The sample includes 30,000 to 40,000 clones, more than 90% of them seen just once. Germline CDR1 and CDR2: SGHNT and YYREEE (reference sequence). The length of the CDR3 is 16 residues. Trimming shortened V by 1 base and J by 4 bases, and 12 bases separated the two germline ends. The sample consisted of PBMCs. The chain uses TRBV5-4 and TRBJ2-6; D perhaps matches TRBD1 (5 bases). The sequence was collected from a human donor in good health. Some clones in this sample may be carry-over from other donors' samples. The CDR3 is CASSLPRVGGANVLTF. The CDR3, as DNA: TGTGCCAGCAGCTTGCCCAGGGTCGGCGGGGCCAACGTCCTGACTTTC.